This TCR beta chain is drawn from a study of radiotherapy plus CTLA-4 blockade in lung cancer. As for the study in general: Objective responses were seen in around 20% of patients, disease control in about 30%. Regarding the study as a whole: Radiotherapy with ipilimumab was followed by blood expansion of tumor-derived clones. Early clone dynamics of blood T cells, plus interferon-beta, reportedly predicted response best.

TCRdb keeps only in-frame clones here, not all; method: immunoSEQ multiplex PCR. The top ten hold just over 2% of the sample, which has approximately 85,000 clones, approximately 86% seen once. With ipilimumab providing CTLA-4 blockade, focal radiation was administered to patients who had chemo-refractory metastatic non-small-cell lung cancer. This clone was seen only once. Its antigen remains unknown. Trimming took off 7 bases at V and 6 bases at J, with 19 bases between the two ends. CDR3 size: 15 residues. Germline loops: CDR1 MNHEY, CDR2 SMNVEV (reference sequence). The receptor comes from a human donor with non-small cell lung cancer who had a partial response to radiotherapy plus ipilimumab. The sequenced sample was peripheral blood, obtained from a patient treated with radiotherapy plus ipilimumab. The rearrangement uses TRBV27 and TRBJ2-1, with D maybe TRBD2 (5 bases). The DNA for the CDR3 is TGTGCCAGCACGGGCGCGAGGGTAGCCGTCAATGAGCAGTTCTTC. It translates to CASTGARVAVNEQFF.